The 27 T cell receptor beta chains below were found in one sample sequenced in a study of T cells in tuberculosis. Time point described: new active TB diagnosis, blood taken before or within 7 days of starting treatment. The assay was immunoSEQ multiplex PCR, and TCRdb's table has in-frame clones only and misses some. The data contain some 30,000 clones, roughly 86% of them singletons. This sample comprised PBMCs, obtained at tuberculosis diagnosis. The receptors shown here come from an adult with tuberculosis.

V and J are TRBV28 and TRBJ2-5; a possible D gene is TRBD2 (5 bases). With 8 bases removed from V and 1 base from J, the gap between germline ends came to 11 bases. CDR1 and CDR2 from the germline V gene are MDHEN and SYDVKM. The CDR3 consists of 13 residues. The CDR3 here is CASGLEVQETQYF. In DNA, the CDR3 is TGTGCCAGCGGATTGGAGGTCCAAGAGACCCAGTACTTC.

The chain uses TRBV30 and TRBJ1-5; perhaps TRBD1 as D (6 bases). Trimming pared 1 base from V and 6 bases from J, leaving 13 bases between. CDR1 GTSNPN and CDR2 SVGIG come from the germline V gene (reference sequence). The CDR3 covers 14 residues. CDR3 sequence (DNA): TGTGCCTGGAGTGAACTTACAGGGATTCAGCCCCAGCATTTT. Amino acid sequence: CAWSELTGIQPQHF.

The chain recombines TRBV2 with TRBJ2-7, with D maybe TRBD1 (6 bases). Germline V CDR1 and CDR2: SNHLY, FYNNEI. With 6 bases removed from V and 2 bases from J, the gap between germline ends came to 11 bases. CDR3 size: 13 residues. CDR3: CASRADSTYEQYF. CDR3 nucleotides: TGTGCCAGCAGAGCGGACAGTACCTACGAGCAGTACTTC.

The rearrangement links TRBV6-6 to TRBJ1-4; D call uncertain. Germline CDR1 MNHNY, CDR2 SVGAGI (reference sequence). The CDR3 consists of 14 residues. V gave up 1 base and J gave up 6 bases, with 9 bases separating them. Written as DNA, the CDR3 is TGTGCCAGCAGTTACTTCCAGGAGGATGAAAAACTGTTTTTT. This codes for CASSYFQEDEKLFF.

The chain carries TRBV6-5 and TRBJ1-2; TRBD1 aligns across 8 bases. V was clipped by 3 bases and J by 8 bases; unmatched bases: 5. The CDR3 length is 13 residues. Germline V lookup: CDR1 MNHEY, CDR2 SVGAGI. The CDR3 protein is CASSYDRGEGYTF. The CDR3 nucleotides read TGTGCCAGCAGTTATGACAGGGGAGAAGGCTACACCTTC.

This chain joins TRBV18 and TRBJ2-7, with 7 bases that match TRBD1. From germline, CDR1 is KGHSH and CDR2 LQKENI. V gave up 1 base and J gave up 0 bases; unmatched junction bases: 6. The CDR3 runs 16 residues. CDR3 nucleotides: TGTGCCAGCTCACCACAGGGCACAGGGGACTCCTACGAGCAGTACTTC. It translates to CASSPQGTGDSYEQYF.

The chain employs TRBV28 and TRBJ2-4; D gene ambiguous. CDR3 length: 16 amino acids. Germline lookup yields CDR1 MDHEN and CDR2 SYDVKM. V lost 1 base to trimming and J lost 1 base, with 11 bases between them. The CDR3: CASSLSLRFAKNIQYF. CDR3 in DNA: TGTGCCAGCAGTTTATCGCTCAGGTTCGCCAAAAACATTCAGTACTTC.

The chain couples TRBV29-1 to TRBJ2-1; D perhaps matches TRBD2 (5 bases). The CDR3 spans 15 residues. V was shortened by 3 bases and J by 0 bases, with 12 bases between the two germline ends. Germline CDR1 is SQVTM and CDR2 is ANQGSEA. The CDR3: CSVDVGDRSYNEQFF. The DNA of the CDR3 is TGCAGCGTTGATGTGGGAGACCGCTCCTACAATGAGCAGTTCTTC.

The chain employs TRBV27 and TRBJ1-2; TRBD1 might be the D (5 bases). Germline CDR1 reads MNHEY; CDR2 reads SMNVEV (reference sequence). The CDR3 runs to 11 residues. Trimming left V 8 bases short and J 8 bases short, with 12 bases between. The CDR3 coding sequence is TGTGCCAGCGGCAGGGCAGGAGGCTACACCTTC. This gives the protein CASGRAGGYTF.

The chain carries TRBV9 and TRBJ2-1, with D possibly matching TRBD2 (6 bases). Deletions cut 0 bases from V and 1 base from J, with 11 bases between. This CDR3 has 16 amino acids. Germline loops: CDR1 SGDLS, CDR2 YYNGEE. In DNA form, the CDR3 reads TGTGCCAGCAGCGTAGGGGTAGCGGAGTCCTACAATGAGCAGTTCTTC. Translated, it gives CASSVGVAESYNEQFF.

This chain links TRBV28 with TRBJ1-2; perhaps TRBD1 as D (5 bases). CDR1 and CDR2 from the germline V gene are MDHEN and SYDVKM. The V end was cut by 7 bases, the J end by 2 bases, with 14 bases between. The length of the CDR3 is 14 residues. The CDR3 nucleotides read TGTGCCAGCACCCTTCGGGGGATCAACTATGGCTACACCTTC. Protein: CASTLRGINYGYTF.

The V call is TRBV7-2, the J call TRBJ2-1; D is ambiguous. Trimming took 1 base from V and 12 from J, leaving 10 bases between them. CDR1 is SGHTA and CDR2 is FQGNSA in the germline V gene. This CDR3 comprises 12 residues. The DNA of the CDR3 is TGTGCCAGCAGCTTAGTAAGCGTGGCGCAGTTCTTC. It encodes CASSLVSVAQFF. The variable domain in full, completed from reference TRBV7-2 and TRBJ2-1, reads GAGVSQSPSNKVTEKGKDVELRCDPISGHTALYWYRQSLGQGLEFLIYFQGNSAPDKSGLPSDRFSAERTGGSVSTLTIQRTQQEDSAVYLCASSLVSVAQFFGPGTRLTVL.

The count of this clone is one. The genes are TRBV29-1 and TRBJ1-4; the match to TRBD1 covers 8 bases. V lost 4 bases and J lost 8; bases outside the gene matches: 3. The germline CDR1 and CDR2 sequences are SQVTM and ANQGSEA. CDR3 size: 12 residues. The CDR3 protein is CSVGQGREKLFF. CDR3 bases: TGCAGCGTTGGACAGGGGCGGGAAAAACTGTTTTTT.

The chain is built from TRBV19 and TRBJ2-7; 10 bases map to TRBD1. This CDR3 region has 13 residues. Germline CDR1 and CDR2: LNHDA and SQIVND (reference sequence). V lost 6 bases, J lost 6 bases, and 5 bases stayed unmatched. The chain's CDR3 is CASSRDRGSEQYF. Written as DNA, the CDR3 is TGTGCCAGTAGCCGGGACAGGGGAAGCGAGCAGTACTTC.

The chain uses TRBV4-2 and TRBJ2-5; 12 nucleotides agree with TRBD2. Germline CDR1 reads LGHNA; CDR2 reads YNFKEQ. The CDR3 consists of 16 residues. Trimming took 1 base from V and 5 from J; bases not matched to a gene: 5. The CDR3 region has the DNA TGTGCCAGCAGCCAAGGAGGGCTAGCGGGAGGGGAGACCCAGTACTTC. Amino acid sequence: CASSQGGLAGGETQYF.

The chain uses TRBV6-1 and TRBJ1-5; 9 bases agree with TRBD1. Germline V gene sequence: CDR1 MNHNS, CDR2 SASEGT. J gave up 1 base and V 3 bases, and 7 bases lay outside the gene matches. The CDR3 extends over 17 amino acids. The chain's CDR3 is CASSEDRGLNSNQPQHF. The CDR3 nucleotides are TGTGCCAGCAGTGAGGACAGGGGACTAAACAGCAATCAGCCCCAGCATTTT.

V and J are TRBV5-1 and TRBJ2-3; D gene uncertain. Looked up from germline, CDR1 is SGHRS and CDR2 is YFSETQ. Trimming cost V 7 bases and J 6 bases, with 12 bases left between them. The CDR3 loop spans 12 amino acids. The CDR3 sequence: CASGPGFDTQYF. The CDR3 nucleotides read TGCGCCAGCGGCCCCGGGTTTGATACGCAGTATTTT.

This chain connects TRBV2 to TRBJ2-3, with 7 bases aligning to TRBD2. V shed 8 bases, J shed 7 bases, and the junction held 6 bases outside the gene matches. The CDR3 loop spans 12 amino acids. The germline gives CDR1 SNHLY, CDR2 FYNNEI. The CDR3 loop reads CASLPSGNTQYF. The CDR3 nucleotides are TGTGCCAGCCTACCTAGCGGAAATACGCAGTATTTT.

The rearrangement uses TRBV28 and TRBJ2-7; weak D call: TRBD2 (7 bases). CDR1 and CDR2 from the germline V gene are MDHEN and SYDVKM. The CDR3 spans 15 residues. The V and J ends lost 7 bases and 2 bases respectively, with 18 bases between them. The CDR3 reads CASTPRGRAPYEQYF. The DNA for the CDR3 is TGTGCCAGCACCCCGAGGGGGAGGGCCCCCTACGAGCAGTACTTC.

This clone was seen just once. Here the CDR3 reads CASSRTGSTEAFF. DNA for the CDR3: TGTGCCAGTAGTCGGACAGGAAGCACTGAAGCTTTCTTT. The J gene is TRBJ1-1, the V gene TRBV19; 7 positions match TRBD1. J gave up 4 bases and V 5 bases, and 4 bases lay outside the gene matches. CDR3 length equals 13 residues. Germline-derived CDR1 and CDR2 are LNHDA and SQIVND (reference sequence).

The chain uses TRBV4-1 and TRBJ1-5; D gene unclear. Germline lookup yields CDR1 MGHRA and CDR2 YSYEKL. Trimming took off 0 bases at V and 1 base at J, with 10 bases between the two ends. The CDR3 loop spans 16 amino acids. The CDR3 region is CASSQDWQLSNQPQHF. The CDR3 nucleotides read TGCGCCAGCAGCCAAGATTGGCAGTTGAGCAATCAGCCCCAGCATTTT.

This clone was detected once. The CDR3 coding sequence is TGTGCCAGCAGTTTCCGGGACAGGGACTCCTATAATTCACCCCTCCACTTT. It is translated as CASSFRDRDSYNSPLHF. The chain recombines TRBV27 with TRBJ1-6, with 9 bases lining up with TRBD1. CDR3 length equals 17 residues. In germline, CDR1 is MNHEY, CDR2 SMNVEV (reference sequence). Germline trimming cut 3 bases from V and 0 bases from J; bases unmatched to any gene: 3.

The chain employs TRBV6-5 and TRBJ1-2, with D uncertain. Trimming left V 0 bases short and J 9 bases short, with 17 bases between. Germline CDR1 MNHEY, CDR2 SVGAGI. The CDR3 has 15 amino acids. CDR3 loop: CASSYSWVQPGSYTF. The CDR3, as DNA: TGTGCCAGCAGTTACTCGTGGGTCCAGCCCGGGAGCTACACCTTC.

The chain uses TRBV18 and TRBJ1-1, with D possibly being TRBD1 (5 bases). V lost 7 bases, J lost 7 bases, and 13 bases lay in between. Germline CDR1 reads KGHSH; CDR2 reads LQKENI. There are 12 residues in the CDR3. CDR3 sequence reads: CASLEEGREAFF. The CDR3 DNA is TGTGCCAGCTTGGAGGAGGGGCGTGAAGCTTTCTTT.

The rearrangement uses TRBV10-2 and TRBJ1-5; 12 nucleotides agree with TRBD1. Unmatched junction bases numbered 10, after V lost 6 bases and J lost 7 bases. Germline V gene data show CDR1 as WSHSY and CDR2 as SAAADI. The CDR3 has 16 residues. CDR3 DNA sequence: TGCGCCAGCAGATTATCCGGGACAGGGGGCGTCCAGCCCCAGCATTTT. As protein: CASRLSGTGGVQPQHF.

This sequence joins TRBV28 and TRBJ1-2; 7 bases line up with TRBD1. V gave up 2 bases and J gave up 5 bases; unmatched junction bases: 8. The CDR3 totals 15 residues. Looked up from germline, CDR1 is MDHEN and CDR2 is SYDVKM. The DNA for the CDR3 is TGTGCCAGCAGTTTAGGGAACAGGGGTTCGTATGGCTACACCTTC. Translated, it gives CASSLGNRGSYGYTF.

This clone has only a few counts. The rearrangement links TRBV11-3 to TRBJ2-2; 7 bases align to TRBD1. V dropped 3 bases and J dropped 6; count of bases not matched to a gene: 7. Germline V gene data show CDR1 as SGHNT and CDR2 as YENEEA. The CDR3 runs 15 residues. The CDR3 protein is CASSFGQGVSGELFF. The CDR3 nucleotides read TGTGCCAGCAGCTTCGGGCAGGGGGTCTCCGGGGAGCTGTTTTTT.